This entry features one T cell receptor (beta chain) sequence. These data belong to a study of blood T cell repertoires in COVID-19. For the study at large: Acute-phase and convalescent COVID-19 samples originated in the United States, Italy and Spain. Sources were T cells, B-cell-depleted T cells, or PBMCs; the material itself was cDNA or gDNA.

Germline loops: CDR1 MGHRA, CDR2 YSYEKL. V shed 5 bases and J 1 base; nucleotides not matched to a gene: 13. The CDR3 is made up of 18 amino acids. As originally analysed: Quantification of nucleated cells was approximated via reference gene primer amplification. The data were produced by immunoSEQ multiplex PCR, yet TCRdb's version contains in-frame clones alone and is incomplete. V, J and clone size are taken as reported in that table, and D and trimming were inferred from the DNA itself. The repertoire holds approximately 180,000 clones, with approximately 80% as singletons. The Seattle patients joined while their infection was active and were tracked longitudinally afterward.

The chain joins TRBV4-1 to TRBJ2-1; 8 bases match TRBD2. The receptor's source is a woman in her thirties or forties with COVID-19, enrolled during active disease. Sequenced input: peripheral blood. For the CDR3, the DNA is TGCGCCAGCAGCTTCCTCCCCAGCGGGAGTCAGTCCTACAATGAGCAGTTCTTC. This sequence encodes CASSFLPSGSQSYNEQFF.